This TCR beta chain is drawn from a study of T cells in Graves' hyperthyroidism and ophthalmopathy. Across the whole study: Peripheral blood collection took place at initial diagnosis, before any treatment.

For the diagnoses, clinical symptoms, serum thyroxine and TRAb, thyroid ultrasound and orbital computed tomography were used. Study-level results: Classification by a 13 V-J model distinguished ophthalmopathy from stable hyperthyroidism. Model output signaled ophthalmopathy a median roughly six months ahead of onset.

Trimming removed 10 bases at V and 1 base at J, with 12 bases between. Per the germline V gene, CDR1 is MNHEY and CDR2 is SMNVEV (reference sequence). The CDR3 length is 13 residues. Amplified TCR beta CDR3 regions came from RNA transcripts. RT-PCR in the first round (using the HTBI primer set) targeted the TCR CDR3. TCRdb re-called the multiplex PCR reads with MiXCR, one entry per CDR3 protein. Of approximately 330,000 distinct CDR3 sequences listed, about 20% are singletons. This clonotype was detected many times. The antigen remains unidentified. The receptor was derived from a woman in her 50s with Graves' hyperthyroidism. The chain uses TRBV27 and TRBJ2-3; D ambiguous. Material for sequencing was blood. The CDR3 nucleotides read TGTGCCACTCACAACTGGGGCACAGATACGCAGTATTTT. Translated: CATHNWGTDTQYF.